This T cell receptor (beta chain) appears in the sequencing data of a study of T cells in Graves' hyperthyroidism and ophthalmopathy. This clonotype was found many times. Absence of ophthalmopathy progression within 18 months defined stable Graves' hyperthyroidism. Germline V gene sequence: CDR1 MNHNS, CDR2 SASEGT. The CDR3 spans 13 residues. Trimming left V 7 bases short and J 1 base short, with 10 bases between. Amplified regions were TCR beta CDR3 sequences from RNA transcripts. TCR CDR3 underwent first-round RT-PCR with the HTBI primer set. MiXCR was run by TCRdb on the multiplex PCR reads, yielding one entry per CDR3 protein. The sample lists about 360,000 distinct CDR3 sequences; around 13% were seen once.

The chain combines TRBV6-1 with TRBJ1-2; the D gene is possibly TRBD1 (5 bases). The origin of this receptor is a woman aged 18-29 years with Graves' hyperthyroidism. Material for sequencing was blood. The CDR3 sequence is CASTTTDNYGYTF. CDR3 in DNA: TGTGCCAGCACTACGACAGATAACTATGGCTACACCTTC.